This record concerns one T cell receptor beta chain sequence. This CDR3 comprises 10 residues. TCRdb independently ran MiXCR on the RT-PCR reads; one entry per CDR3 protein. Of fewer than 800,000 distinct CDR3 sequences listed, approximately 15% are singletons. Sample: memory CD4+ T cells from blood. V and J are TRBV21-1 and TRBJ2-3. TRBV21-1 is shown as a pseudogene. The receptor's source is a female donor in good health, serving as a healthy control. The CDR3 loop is CASSRDTQYF. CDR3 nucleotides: TGTGCCAGCAGTAGGGATACGCAGTATTTT.